Sequencing of this T cell receptor (beta chain) was carried out in a study of tumor-infiltrating lymphocytes in primary liver carcinoma. Notes on the study in general: Researchers found tumor-adjacent and tumor-blood pairs overlapped less than tumor region pairs.

Starting material of 500 to 600 ng total RNA yielded TCR beta cDNA via a constant-region primer. Libraries covering TCR beta were generated through three nested multiplex PCR rounds (using a slightly modified ARM-PCR). The two initial PCR rounds, around 11 cycles each, used TRBV1-TRBV30 forward and C-beta reverse primers. Using its own MiXCR run on the multiplex PCR reads, TCRdb lists one record per CDR3 protein. The table lists about 110,000 distinct CDR3 sequences, 82% of them singletons, with approximately 20% in the top ten. Germline V gene data show CDR1 as SGHNT and CDR2 as YENEEA. CDR3 length: 14 residues. Unsorted bulk tissue of roughly 18-32 mg yielded co-extracted RNA and DNA. This clonotype was detected once. What it binds is unknown. One end of the junction does not line up with germline, which may come from a read error.

The specimen sequenced was liver tumor tissue from sampling region 3. Described subset: tumor region T3, left-lateral pole. The receptor's source is a man aged 40-55 years with primary liver carcinoma and hepatitis B virus infection. The chain couples TRBV11-3 to TRBJ2-7; D tentatively reads TRBD1 or TRBD2 (5 bases each). The CDR3 sequence is CATRQRATSYGQYF. The CDR3 DNA sequence: TGTGCCACTCGACAGAGGGCGACTTCCTACGGGCAGTACTTC.